A single sample gave rise to the 10 T cell receptor beta chains below, sequenced in a study of control samples from healthy donors and cancer patients. Sequenced by immunoSEQ multiplex PCR; TCRdb stores in-frame clones only, minus some. Here the sample spans 120,000 or so clones, around 87% being singletons. Sequenced input: blood. The receptor set was obtained from a man aged 55 to 70 in good health.

V usage is TRBV28 and J usage is TRBJ1-1; no firm D call. V lost 2 bases, J lost 1 base, and 14 bases lay in between. Germline V gene data show CDR1 as MDHEN and CDR2 as SYDVKM. This CDR3 region has 16 residues. The CDR3 loop is CASSLIQAEENTEAFF. CDR3 bases: TGTGCCAGCAGTTTAATCCAGGCGGAGGAGAACACTGAAGCTTTCTTT.

This clone was seen a single time. The J gene is TRBJ2-5, the V gene TRBV7-3, with 11 bases identical to TRBD1. Germline CDR1 SGHTA, CDR2 FQGTGA. The CDR3 loop spans 15 amino acids. V dropped 4 bases and J dropped 5; count of bases not matched to a gene: 6. CDR3 sequence reads: CASSSGTGGGETQYF. CDR3 sequence (DNA): TGTGCCAGCAGCTCGGGGACAGGGGGAGGGGAGACCCAGTACTTC.

V and J are TRBV5-6 and TRBJ2-7, with D unclear. V lost 4 bases, J lost 4 bases, and 9 bases lay in between. This CDR3 comprises 12 residues. Germline V CDR1 and CDR2: SGHDT, YYEEEE. CDR3: CASSRTVYEQYF. DNA of the CDR3: TGTGCCAGCAGCCGGACCGTTTACGAGCAGTACTTC.

This clone was seen only once. CDR3 protein: CASSESGSYHTF. The CDR3 DNA reads TGTGCCAGCAGTGAATCGGGGTCATACCACACCTTC. This chain uses TRBV6-1 with TRBJ1-2; D gene uncertain. Germline V gene sequence: CDR1 MNHNS, CDR2 SASEGT. V lost 2 bases to trimming and J lost 12 bases, with 13 bases between them. CDR3 length: 12 residues.

The J gene is TRBJ2-3, the V gene TRBV7-2; no firm D call. Germline loops: CDR1 SGHTA, CDR2 FQGNSA. Trimming took 5 bases from V and 9 from J, leaving 18 bases between them. There are 14 residues in the CDR3. CDR3 residues: CASSPLTPFRTQYF. The CDR3 coding sequence is TGTGCCAGCAGCCCCTTAACCCCCTTTAGAACGCAGTATTTT.

The genes are TRBV7-9 and TRBJ1-1; D is ambiguous. CDR3 length: 13 amino acids. Germline CDR1 reads SEHNR; CDR2 reads FQNEAQ (reference sequence). Trimming removed 3 bases at V and 4 bases at J, with 9 bases between. Here the CDR3 DNA reads TGTGCCAGCAGCTTGGCGTTGAGCACTGAAGCTTTCTTT. Its protein product is CASSLALSTEAFF.

The chain links TRBV7-2 to TRBJ2-1; 9 bases align to TRBD2. CDR3 length: 15 amino acids. Trimming took 2 bases from V and 8 from J; bases not matched to a gene: 7. Germline V gives CDR1 SGHTA, CDR2 FQGNSA. CDR3 residues: CASSLRAGGLYEQFF. CDR3 nucleotides: TGTGCCAGCAGCTTAAGGGCGGGGGGGCTTTATGAGCAGTTCTTC.

The rearrangement links TRBV4-1 to TRBJ1-6; 11 bases align to TRBD1. CDR3 length: 18 residues. J lost 0 bases, V lost 4 bases, and 5 bases had no gene match. Per the germline V gene, CDR1 is MGHRA and CDR2 is YSYEKL. The CDR3 sequence: CASSPWTGGFSYNSPLHF. The CDR3 DNA is TGCGCCAGCAGCCCGTGGACAGGGGGCTTCTCCTATAATTCACCCCTCCACTTT.

V is TRBV5-4 and J is TRBJ1-1; D ambiguous. The CDR3 covers 16 residues. With 0 bases removed from V and 1 base from J, the gap between germline ends came to 13 bases. Germline V gene lookup returns CDR1 SGHNT and CDR2 YYREEE (reference sequence). CDR3 sequence (DNA): TGTGCCAGCAGCTTGGCCGGCATCCCAGCGAACACTGAAGCTTTCTTT. It encodes CASSLAGIPANTEAFF.

This chain joins TRBV9 and TRBJ2-7; D not certain. V was clipped by 4 bases and J by 0 bases, with 11 bases between them. This CDR3 comprises 14 residues. Germline loops: CDR1 SGDLS, CDR2 YYNGEE. The CDR3 spells CASSLGPVSYEQYF. In DNA form, the CDR3 reads TGTGCCAGCAGCCTCGGTCCCGTCTCCTACGAGCAGTACTTC.